A single sample is the source of the 16 T cell receptor beta chains below, sequenced in a study of T cell changes during pregnancy in multiple sclerosis. Assay: immunoSEQ multiplex PCR; the TCRdb copy retains only in-frame clones and omits some. The sample records some 60,000 clones, roughly 93% being singletons. The input for sequencing was peripheral blood, taken after pregnancy. The source is a female donor with multiple sclerosis, enrolled in a pregnancy study.

The chain recombines TRBV6-5 with TRBJ2-7; 9 bases line up with TRBD1. The CDR3 is 12 residues long. The germline V gene encodes CDR1 MNHEY and CDR2 SVGAGI. After removal of 4 bases from V and 10 bases from J, the junction contained 5 bases not matched to a gene. CDR3 amino acids: CASSSGTGFQYF. The CDR3 DNA is TGTGCCAGCAGTTCCGGGACAGGGTTTCAGTACTTC.

The rearrangement joins TRBV7-3 to TRBJ1-1; 10 bases fit TRBD1. Germline trimming cut 2 bases from V and 5 bases from J; bases unmatched to any gene: 5. The germline V gene encodes CDR1 SGHTA and CDR2 FQGTGA. CDR3 length: 15 residues. CDR3 residues: CASSLQGQGLTEAFF. DNA for the CDR3: TGTGCCAGCAGCTTACAGGGACAGGGGCTGACTGAAGCTTTCTTT.

The rearrangement uses TRBV7-9 and TRBJ2-5, with 7 bases lining up with TRBD1. Germline V gene sequence: CDR1 SEHNR, CDR2 FQNEAQ (reference sequence). The CDR3 extends over 14 amino acids. V lost 4 bases to trimming and J lost 4 bases; unmatched junction nucleotides: 6. In nucleotides, the CDR3 is TGTGCCAGCAGCTCCGCGACAGGGATAGAGACCCAGTACTTC. It yields the protein CASSSATGIETQYF.

CDR3 nucleotide sequence: TGTGCCACCAGCAGAGACAGGGGCTATGAGCAGTTCTTC. Amino acids: CATSRDRGYEQFF. V is TRBV15 and J is TRBJ2-1; a weak D match, TRBD1 (6 bases). V was pared by 0 bases and J by 8 bases, with 8 bases between. CDR1 is LNHNV, CDR2 YYDKDF, per germline (reference sequence). CDR3 size: 13 residues.

The chain employs TRBV12-5 and TRBJ1-2, with D maybe TRBD1 (5 bases). The germline V and J ends were trimmed by 4 bases and 5 bases, with 17 bases remaining between them. The CDR3 loop spans 15 amino acids. From germline, CDR1 is LGHNT and CDR2 FRNRAP. The CDR3 nucleotides are TGTGCTAGTGGTTCCACAGGTCTCCCATCATATGGCTACACCTTC. Translating it yields CASGSTGLPSYGYTF.

This chain joins TRBV6-1 and TRBJ2-1, with a weak D call TRBD1 (5 bases). The germline V gene encodes CDR1 MNHNS and CDR2 SASEGT. The CDR3 consists of 14 residues. Trimming cost V 7 bases and J 0 bases, with 10 bases left between them. CDR3 amino acids: CASTGHSSYNEQFF. The CDR3 bases are TGTGCCAGCACAGGACATAGCTCCTACAATGAGCAGTTCTTC.

The chain has TRBV18 and TRBJ2-3; no clear D gene. The CDR3 is 11 amino acids. Trimming took off 6 bases at V and 4 bases at J, with 5 bases between the two ends. Germline lookup yields CDR1 KGHSH and CDR2 LQKENI. This CDR3 is CASSESDTQYF. CDR3 sequence (DNA): TGTGCCAGCTCCGAGTCAGATACGCAGTATTTT.

V gene TRBV7-9 combines with J gene TRBJ1-1; 7 nucleotides match TRBD1. Losses at the gene ends were 7 bases for V and 8 bases for J; bases not matched to a gene: 10. The germline V gene encodes CDR1 SEHNR and CDR2 FQNEAQ (reference sequence). The CDR3 is made up of 13 amino acids. The CDR3 nucleotides read TGTGCCAGCACTCCACCCGCACAGGGGGAAGCTTTCTTT. Protein sequence: CASTPPAQGEAFF.

The CDR3 region has the DNA TGTGCCAGCAGCTTAGGTCCGGGTTTTGCGTTCTTC. Residues: CASSLGPGFAFF. The chain has TRBV7-2 and TRBJ2-1; D is unresolved. This CDR3 comprises 12 residues. Germline lookup yields CDR1 SGHTA and CDR2 FQGNSA. Deletions cut 1 base from V and 15 bases from J, with 13 bases between.

The chain combines TRBV7-9 with TRBJ1-1; possibly TRBD1 for D (5 bases). The CDR3 extends over 15 amino acids. The germline V gene encodes CDR1 SEHNR and CDR2 FQNEAQ (reference sequence). V was pared by 1 base and J by 1 base, with 10 bases between. The CDR3, as DNA: TGTGCCAGCAGCTTAGAGATCGGGGGGAACACTGAAGCTTTCTTT. It specifies CASSLEIGGNTEAFF.

This chain links TRBV30 with TRBJ2-7; D possibly corresponds to TRBD1 (6 bases). CDR3 length equals 13 residues. The germline gives CDR1 GTSNPN, CDR2 SVGIG (reference sequence). Deletions cut 3 bases from V and 1 base from J, with 10 bases between. CDR3 in DNA: TGTGCCTGGAGCCTACAGGGATCCTACGAGCAGTACTTC. Its protein product is CAWSLQGSYEQYF.

This clone occurred once. The chain has TRBV7-8 and TRBJ2-7; maybe TRBD1 (6 bases). The CDR3 is 17 amino acids. The V gene's germline CDR1 is SGHVS and CDR2 FQNEAQ. V was shortened by 0 bases and J by 3 bases, with 18 bases between the two germline ends. The CDR3 loop reads CASSLAGAVDRYYEQYF. The CDR3 region has the DNA TGTGCCAGCAGCTTAGCGGGAGCGGTTGACAGGTACTACGAGCAGTACTTC.

The chain uses TRBV5-1 and TRBJ2-7, with TRBD2 matching over 10 bases. CDR3 length equals 14 residues. CDR1 SGHRS and CDR2 YFSETQ come from the germline V gene. The J segment lost 6 bases and the V segment lost 2 bases, leaving 5 bases of the junction unmatched. CDR3 region: CASSLAGGVREQYF. In nucleotides, the CDR3 is TGCGCCAGCAGCTTAGCGGGAGGGGTCCGCGAGCAGTACTTC.

CDR3 loop: CASSQEFRGGNTIYF. DNA for the CDR3: TGCGCCAGCAGCCAAGAGTTTCGGGGTGGAAACACCATATATTTT. The chain employs TRBV4-3 and TRBJ1-3; D unclear. CDR1 and CDR2 from the germline V gene are LGHNA and YSLEER. V lost 0 bases and J lost 3, with 9 bases in between. The CDR3 sequence is 15 residues long.

The chain has TRBV7-2 and TRBJ2-3; no firm D call. In germline, CDR1 is SGHTA, CDR2 FQGNSA. V was cut by 5 bases and J by 3 bases, with 9 bases left in between. There are 13 residues in the CDR3. The CDR3 coding sequence is TGTGCCAGCAGCGCTCGCCGGACAGATACGCAGTATTTT. Translation gives CASSARRTDTQYF. Based on the CDR3 plus reference TRBV7-2 and TRBJ2-3, the full variable domain is GAGVSQSPSNKVTEKGKDVELRCDPISGHTALYWYRQSLGQGLEFLIYFQGNSAPDKSGLPSDRFSAERTGGSVSTLTIQRTQQEDSAVYLCASSARRTDTQYFGPGTRLTVL.

CDR3 sequence: CASKGQDIYGYTF. CDR3 DNA sequence: TGTGCCAGCAAAGGACAGGACATCTATGGCTACACCTTC. The rearrangement joins TRBV6-5 to TRBJ1-2, with 7 bases fitting TRBD1. CDR1 is MNHEY and CDR2 is SVGAGI in the germline V gene. Germline trimming cut 7 bases from V and 4 bases from J; bases unmatched to any gene: 6. The CDR3 sequence is 13 residues long.